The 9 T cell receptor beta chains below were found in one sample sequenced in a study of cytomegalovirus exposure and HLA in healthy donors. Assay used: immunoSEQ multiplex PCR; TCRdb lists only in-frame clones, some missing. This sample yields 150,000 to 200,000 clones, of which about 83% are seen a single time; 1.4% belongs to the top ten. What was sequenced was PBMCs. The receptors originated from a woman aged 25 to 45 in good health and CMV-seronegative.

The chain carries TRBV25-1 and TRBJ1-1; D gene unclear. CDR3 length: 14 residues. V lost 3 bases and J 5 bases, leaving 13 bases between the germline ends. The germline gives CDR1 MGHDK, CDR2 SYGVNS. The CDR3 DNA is TGTGCCAGCAGTGATGAGGGAGGGTGGACTGAAGCTTTCTTT. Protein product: CASSDEGGWTEAFF.

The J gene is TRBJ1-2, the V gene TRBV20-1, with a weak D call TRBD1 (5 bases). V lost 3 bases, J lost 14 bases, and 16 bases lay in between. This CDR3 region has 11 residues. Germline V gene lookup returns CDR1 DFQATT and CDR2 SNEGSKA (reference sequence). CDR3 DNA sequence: TGCAGTGCTAGCCTACCCGGGGGGAATACCTTC. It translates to CSASLPGGNTF.

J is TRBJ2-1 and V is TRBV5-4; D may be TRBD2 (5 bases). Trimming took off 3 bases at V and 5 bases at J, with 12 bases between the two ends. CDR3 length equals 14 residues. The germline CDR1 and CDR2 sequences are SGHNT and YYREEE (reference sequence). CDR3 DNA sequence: TGTGCCAGCAGCTCCGGGGAGAATAACAATGAGCAGTTCTTC. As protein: CASSSGENNNEQFF.

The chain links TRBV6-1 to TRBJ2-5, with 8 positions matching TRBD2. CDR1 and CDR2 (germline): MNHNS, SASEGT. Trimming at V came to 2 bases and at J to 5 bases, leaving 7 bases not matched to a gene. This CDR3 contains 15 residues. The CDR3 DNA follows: TGTGCCAGCAGTGAACGACGGGAGGGTTGGGAGACCCAGTACTTC. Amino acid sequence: CASSERREGWETQYF.

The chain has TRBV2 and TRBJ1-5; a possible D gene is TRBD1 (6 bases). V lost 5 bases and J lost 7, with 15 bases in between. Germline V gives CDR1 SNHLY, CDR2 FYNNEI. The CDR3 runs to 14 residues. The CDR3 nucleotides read TGTGCCAGCAGTCTATACAGGGTAAGGCAGCCCCAGCATTTT. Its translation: CASSLYRVRQPQHF.

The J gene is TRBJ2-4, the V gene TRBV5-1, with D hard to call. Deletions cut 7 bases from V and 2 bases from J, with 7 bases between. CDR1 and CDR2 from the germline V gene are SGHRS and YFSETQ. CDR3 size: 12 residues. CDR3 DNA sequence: TGCGCCAGCCTAGGCCCCAAAAACATTCAGTACTTC. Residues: CASLGPKNIQYF.

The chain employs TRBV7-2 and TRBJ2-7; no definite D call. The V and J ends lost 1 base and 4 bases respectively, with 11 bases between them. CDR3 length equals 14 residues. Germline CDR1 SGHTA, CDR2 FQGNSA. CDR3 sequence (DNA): TGTGCCAGCAGCTTAGTGCTTGGCGGTTACGAGCAGTACTTC. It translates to CASSLVLGGYEQYF.

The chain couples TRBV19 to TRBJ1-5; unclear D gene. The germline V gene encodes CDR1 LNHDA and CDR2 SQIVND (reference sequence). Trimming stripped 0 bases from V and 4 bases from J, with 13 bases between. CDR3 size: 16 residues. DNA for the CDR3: TGTGCCAGTAGTATAGAAGCGGGGAGTGGAAATCAGCCCCAGCATTTT. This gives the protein CASSIEAGSGNQPQHF.

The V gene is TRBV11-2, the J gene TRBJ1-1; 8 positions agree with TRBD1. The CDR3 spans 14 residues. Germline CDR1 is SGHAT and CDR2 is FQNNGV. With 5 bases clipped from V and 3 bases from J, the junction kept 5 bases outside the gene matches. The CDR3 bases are TGTGCCAGCAGCCTAACAGGGGGAGACACTGAAGCTTTCTTT. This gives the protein CASSLTGGDTEAFF.